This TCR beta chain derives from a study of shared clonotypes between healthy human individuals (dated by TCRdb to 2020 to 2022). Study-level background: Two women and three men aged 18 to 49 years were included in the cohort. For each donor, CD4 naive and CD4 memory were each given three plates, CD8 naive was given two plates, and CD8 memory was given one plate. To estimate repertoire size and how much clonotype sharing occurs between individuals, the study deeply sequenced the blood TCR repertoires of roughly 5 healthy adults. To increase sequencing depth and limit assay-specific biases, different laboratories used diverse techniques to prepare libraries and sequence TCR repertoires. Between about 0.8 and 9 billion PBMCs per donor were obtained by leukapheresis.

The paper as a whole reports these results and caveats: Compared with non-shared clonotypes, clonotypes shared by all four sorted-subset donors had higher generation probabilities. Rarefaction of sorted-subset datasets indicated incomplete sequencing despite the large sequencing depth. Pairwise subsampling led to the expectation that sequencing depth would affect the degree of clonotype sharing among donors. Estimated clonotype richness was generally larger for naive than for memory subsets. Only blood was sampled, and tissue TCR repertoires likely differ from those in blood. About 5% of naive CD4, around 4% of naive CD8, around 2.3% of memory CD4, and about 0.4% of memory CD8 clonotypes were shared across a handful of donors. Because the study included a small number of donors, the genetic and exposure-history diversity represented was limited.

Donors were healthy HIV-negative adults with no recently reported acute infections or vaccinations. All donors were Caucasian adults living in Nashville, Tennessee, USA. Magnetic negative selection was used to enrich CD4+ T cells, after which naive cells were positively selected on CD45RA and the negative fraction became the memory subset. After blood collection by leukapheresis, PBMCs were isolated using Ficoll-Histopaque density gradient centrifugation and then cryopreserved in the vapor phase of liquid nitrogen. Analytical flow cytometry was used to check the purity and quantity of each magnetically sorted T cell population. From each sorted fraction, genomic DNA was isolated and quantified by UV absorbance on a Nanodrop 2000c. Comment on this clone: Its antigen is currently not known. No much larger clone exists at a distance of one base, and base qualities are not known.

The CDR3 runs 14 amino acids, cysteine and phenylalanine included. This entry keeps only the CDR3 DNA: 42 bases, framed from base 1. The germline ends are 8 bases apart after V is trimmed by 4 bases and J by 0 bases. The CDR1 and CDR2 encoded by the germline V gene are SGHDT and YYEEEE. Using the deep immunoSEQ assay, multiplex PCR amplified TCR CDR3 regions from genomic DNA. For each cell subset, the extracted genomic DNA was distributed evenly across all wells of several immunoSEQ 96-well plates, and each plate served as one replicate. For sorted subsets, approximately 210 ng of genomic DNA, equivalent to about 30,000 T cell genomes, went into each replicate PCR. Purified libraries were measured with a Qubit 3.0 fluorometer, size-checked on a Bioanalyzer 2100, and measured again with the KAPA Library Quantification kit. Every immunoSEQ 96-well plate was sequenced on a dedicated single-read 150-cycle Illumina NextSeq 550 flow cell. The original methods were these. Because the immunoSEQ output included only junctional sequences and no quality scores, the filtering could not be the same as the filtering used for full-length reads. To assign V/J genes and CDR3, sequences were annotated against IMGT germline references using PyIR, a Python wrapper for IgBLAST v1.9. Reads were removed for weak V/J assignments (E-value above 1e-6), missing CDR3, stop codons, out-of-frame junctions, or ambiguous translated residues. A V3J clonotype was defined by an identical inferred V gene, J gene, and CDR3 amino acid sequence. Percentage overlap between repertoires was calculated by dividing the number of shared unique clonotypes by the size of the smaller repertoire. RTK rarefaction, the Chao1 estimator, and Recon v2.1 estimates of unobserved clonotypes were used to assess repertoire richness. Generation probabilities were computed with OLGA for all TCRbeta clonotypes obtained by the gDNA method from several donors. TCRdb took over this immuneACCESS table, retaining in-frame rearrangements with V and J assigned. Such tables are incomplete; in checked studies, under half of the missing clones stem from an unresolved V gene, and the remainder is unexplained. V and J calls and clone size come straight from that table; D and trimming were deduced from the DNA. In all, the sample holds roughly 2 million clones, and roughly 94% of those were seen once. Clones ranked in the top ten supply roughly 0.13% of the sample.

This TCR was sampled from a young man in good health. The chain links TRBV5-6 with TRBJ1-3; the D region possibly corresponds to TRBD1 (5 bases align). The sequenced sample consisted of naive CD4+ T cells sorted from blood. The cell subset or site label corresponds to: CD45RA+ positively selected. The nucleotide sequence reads TGTGCCAGCAGCCCGACAGTCTCTGGAAACACCATATATTTT. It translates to CASSPTVSGNTIYF.